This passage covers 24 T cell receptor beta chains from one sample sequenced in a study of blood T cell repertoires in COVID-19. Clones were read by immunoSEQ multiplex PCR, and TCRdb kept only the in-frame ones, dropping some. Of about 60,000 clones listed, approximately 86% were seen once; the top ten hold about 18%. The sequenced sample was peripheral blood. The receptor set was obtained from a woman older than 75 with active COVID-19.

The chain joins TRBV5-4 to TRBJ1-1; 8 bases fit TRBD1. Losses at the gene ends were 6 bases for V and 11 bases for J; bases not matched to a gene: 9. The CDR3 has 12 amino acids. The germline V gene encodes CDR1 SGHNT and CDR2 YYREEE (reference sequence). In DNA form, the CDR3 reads TGTGCCAGCAACGAGAGGACAGGGAAGGCTTTCTTT. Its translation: CASNERTGKAFF. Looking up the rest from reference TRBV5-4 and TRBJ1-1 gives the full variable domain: ETGVTQSPTHLIKTRGQQVTLRCSSQSGHNTVSWYQQALGQGPQFIFQYYREEENGRGNFPPRFSGLQFPNYSSELNVNALELDDSALYLCASNERTGKAFFGQGTRLTVV.

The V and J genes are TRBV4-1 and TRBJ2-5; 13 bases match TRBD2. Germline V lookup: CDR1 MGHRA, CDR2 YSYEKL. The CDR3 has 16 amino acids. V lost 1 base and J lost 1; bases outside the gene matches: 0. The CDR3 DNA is TGCGCCAGCAGCCAAGGACTAGCGGGGGGCCAAGAGACCCAGTACTTC. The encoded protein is CASSQGLAGGQETQYF.

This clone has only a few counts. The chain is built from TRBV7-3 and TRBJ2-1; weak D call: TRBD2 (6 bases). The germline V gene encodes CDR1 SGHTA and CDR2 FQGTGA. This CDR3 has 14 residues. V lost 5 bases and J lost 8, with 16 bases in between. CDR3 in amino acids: CASSPAGGTHEQFF. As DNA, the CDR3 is TGTGCCAGCAGCCCCGCCGGGGGTACCCATGAGCAGTTCTTC. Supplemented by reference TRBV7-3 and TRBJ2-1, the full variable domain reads GAGVSQTPSNKVTEKGKYVELRCDPISGHTALYWYRQSLGQGPEFLIYFQGTGAADDSGLPNDRFFAVRPEGSVSTLKIQRTERGDSAVYLCASSPAGGTHEQFFGPGTRLTVL.

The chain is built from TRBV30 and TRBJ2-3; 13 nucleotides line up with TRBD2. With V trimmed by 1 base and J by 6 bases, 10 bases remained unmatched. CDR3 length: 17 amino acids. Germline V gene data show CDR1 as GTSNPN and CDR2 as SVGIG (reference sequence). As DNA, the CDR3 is TGTGCCTGGAGTGCCGGGACTAGCGGGGCGGCAGGGGATACGCAGTATTTT. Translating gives CAWSAGTSGAAGDTQYF.

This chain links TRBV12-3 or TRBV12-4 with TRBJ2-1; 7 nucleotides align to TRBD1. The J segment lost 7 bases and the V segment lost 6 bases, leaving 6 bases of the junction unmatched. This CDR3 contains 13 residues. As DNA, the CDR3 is TGTGCCAGCAGGCAGGGGGTCGGGAATGAGCAGTTCTTC. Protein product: CASRQGVGNEQFF.

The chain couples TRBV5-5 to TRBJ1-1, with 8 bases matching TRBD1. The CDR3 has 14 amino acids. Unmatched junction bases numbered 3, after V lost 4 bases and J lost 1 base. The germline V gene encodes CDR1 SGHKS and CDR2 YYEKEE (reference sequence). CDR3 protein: CASSRQGPNTEAFF. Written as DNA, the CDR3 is TGTGCCAGCAGCCGACAGGGGCCGAACACTGAAGCTTTCTTT.

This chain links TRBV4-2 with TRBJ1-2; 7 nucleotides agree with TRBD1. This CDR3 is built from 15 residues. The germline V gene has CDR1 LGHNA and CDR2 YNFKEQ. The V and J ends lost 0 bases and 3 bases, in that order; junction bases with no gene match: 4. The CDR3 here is CASSQDRQGDYGYTF. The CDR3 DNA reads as TGTGCCAGCAGCCAAGATCGCCAGGGGGACTATGGCTACACCTTC.

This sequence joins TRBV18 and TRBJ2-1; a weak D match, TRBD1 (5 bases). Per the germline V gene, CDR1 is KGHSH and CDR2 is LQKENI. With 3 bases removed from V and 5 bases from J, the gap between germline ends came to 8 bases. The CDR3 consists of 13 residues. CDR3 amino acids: CASSPTTDNEQFF. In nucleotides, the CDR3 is TGTGCCAGCTCACCGACGACAGACAATGAGCAGTTCTTC.

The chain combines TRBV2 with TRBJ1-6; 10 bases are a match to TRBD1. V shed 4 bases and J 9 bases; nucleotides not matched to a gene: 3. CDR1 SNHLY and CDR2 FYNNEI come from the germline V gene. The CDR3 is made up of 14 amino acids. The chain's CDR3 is CASSGQGAVSPLHF. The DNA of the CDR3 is TGTGCCAGCAGTGGACAGGGGGCGGTTTCACCCCTCCACTTT. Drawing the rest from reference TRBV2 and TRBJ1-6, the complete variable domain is EPEVTQTPSHQVTQMGQEVILRCVPISNHLYFYWYRQILGQKVEFLVSFYNNEISEKSEIFDDQFSVERPDGSNFTLKIRSTKLEDSAMYFCASSGQGAVSPLHFGNGTRLTVT.

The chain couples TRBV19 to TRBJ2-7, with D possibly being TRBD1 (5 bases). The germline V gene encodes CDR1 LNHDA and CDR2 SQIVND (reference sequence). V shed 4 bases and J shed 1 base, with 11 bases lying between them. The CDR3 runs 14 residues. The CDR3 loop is CASSNRQLSYEQYF. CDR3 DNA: TGTGCCAGTAGTAACCGACAGCTTTCCTACGAGCAGTACTTC.

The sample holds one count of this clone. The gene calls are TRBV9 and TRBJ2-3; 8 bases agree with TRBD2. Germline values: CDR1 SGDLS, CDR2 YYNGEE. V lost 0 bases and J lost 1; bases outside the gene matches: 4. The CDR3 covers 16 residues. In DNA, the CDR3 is TGTGCCAGCAGCGTAGGCGGGGGGCCACGCACAGATACGCAGTATTTT. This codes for CASSVGGGPRTDTQYF.

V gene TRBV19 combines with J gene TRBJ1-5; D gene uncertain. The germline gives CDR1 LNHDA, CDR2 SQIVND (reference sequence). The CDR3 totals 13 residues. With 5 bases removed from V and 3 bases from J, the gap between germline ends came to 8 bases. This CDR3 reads CASSWQDNQPQHF. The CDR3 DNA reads TGTGCCAGTAGTTGGCAGGACAATCAGCCCCAGCATTTT.

The CDR3 region is CASSRGQRGGNTGELFF. For the CDR3, the DNA is TGTGCCAGCAGCCGAGGGCAGCGGGGGGGGAACACCGGGGAGCTGTTTTTT. This chain connects TRBV7-8 to TRBJ2-2; TRBD2 aligns across 10 bases. J was trimmed by 1 base and V by 5 bases; bases with no gene match: 7. From germline, CDR1 is SGHVS and CDR2 FQNEAQ. The CDR3 extends over 17 amino acids.

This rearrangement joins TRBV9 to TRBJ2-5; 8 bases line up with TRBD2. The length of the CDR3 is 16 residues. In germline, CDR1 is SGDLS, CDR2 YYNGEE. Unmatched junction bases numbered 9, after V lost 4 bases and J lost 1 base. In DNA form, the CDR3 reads TGTGCCAGCAGCCTAAGGGCTAGCGGGCTCCAAGAGACCCAGTACTTC. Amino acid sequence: CASSLRASGLQETQYF. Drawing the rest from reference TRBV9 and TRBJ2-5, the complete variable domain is DSGVTQTPKHLITATGQRVTLRCSPRSGDLSVYWYQQSLDQGLQFLIQYYNGEERAKGNILERFSAQQFPDLHSELNLSSLELGDSALYFCASSLRASGLQETQYFGPGTRLLVL.

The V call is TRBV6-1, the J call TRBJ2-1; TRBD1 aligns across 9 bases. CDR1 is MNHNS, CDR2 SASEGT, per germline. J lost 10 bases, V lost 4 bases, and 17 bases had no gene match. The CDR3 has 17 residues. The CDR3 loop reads CASSGWDRAGPSREQFF. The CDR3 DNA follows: TGTGCCAGCAGTGGTTGGGACAGGGCCGGGCCCTCGAGAGAGCAGTTCTTC.

The CDR3 bases are TGTGCCACCAGCAGAGAGCGAGCGGGGGGGCAGTACGAGCAGTACTTC. It translates to CATSRERAGGQYEQYF. The gene calls are TRBV15 and TRBJ2-7, with 10 positions matching TRBD2. Germline V gene sequence: CDR1 LNHNV, CDR2 YYDKDF (reference sequence). This CDR3 has 16 residues. Losses at the gene ends were 0 bases for V and 4 bases for J; bases not matched to a gene: 6.

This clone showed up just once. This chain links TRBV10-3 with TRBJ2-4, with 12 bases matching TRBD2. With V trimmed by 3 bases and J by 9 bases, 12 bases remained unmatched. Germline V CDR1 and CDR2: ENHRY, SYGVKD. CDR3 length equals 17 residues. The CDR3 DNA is TGTGCCATCAGTGACCCGACTAGCGGGGGCCTTGGAAGCATTCAGTACTTC. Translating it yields CAISDPTSGGLGSIQYF.

This CDR3 is CASSLGAGGEQKLFF. The DNA of the CDR3 is TGCGCCAGCAGCTTGGGGGCAGGGGGAGAACAAAAACTGTTTTTT. The gene calls are TRBV5-1 and TRBJ1-4, with 7 bases that match TRBD1. Germline V gene sequence: CDR1 SGHRS, CDR2 YFSETQ. V gave up 0 bases and J gave up 9 bases; unmatched junction bases: 8. The CDR3 is 15 amino acids.

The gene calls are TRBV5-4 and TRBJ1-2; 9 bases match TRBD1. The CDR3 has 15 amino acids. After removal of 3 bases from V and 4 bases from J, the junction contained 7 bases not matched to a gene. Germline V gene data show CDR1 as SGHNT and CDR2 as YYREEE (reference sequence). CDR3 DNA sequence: TGTGCCAGCAGCTCGCCGGGACAGGGATCCTATGGCTACACCTTC. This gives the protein CASSSPGQGSYGYTF.

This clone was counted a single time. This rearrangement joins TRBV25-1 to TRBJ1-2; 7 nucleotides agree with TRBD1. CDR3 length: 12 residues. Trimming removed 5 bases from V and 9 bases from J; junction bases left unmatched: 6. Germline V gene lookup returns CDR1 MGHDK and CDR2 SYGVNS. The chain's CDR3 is CASSTRQGSYTF. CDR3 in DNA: TGTGCCAGCAGTACCCGACAGGGTAGCTACACCTTC.

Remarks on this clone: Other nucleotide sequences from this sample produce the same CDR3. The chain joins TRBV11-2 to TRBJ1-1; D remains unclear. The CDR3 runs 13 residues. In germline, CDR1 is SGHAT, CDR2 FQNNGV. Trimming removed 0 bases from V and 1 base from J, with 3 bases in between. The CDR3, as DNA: TGTGCCAGCAGCTTAGACCGGAACACTGAAGCTTTCTTT. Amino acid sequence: CASSLDRNTEAFF. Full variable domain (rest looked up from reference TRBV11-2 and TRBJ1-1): EAGVAQSPRYKIIEKRQSVAFWCNPISGHATLYWYQQILGQGPKLLIQFQNNGVVDDSQLPKDRFSAERLKGVDSTLKIQPAKLEDSAVYLCASSLDRNTEAFFGQGTRLTVV.

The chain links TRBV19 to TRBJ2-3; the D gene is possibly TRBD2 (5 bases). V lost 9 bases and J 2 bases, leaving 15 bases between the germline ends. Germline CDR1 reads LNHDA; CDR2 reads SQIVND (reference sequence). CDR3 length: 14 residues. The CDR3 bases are TGTGCCAGCCGGGTAGCGTATTCCACAGATACGCAGTATTTT. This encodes CASRVAYSTDTQYF.

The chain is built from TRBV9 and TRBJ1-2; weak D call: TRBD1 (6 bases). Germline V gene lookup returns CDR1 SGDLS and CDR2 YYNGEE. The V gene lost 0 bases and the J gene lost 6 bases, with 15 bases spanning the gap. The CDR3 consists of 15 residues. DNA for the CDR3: TGTGCCAGCAGCGTAGCCCGGGACAAGTGGCATGGCTACACCTTC. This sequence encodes CASSVARDKWHGYTF.

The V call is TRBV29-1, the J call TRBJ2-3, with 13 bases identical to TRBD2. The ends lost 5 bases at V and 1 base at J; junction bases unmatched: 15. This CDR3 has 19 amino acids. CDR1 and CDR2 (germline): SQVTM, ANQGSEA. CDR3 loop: CSVSVWDPGTSGGTDTQYF. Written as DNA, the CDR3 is TGCAGCGTTTCCGTCTGGGACCCCGGGACTAGCGGGGGCACAGATACGCAGTATTTT.